These T cell receptor beta chains were read from a single sample in a study of blood T cell repertoires in COVID-19. Sequencing was performed with immunoSEQ multiplex PCR; in TCRdb, only in-frame clones are kept and a portion is missing. The data contain about 370,000 clones, 89% of them seen just once; the ten biggest clones take up around 3%. Input material: peripheral blood. All receptors derive from a woman aged 25 to 39 with COVID-19, enrolled during active disease. CDR3s include the opening cysteine and the closing phenylalanine or tryptophan. The D gene is left open where the match is weak. Where a row states a size, it is once, few, many or the class of an expanded clone; other rows omit it.

size	J	D	V	CDR3	DNA
NA	TRBJ1-1	NA	TRBV4-3	CASSQRAFSGYTEAFF	TGCGCCAGCAGCCAACGGGCTTTTTCGGGGTACACTGAAGCTTTCTTT
NA	TRBJ2-7	NA	TRBV5-6	CASSLYFSYEQYF	TGTGCCAGCAGCTTGTACTTTTCCTACGAGCAGTACTTC
NA	TRBJ1-4	NA	TRBV20-1	CSGRANEKLFF	TGCAGTGGCAGGGCTAATGAAAAACTGTTTTTT
NA	TRBJ2-5	NA	TRBV28	CASSFGQGWETQYF	TGTGCCAGCAGTTTTGGGCAGGGGTGGGAGACCCAGTACTTC
NA	TRBJ2-1	TRBD1	TRBV28	CASSRDRDYNEQFF	TGTGCCAGCAGTCGCGACAGGGACTACAATGAGCAGTTCTTC
NA	TRBJ1-2	TRBD1	TRBV9	CASSARGQPDYGYTF	TGTGCCAGCAGCGCACGGGGACAGCCCGACTATGGCTACACCTTC
NA	TRBJ2-3	NA	TRBV24-1	CATSDPTPDSISTDTQYF	TGTGCCACCAGTGATCCGACCCCGGACAGTATTAGCACAGATACGCAGTATTTT
NA	TRBJ2-1	TRBD2	TRBV13	CASRGEDQSSYNEQFF	TGTGCCAGCCGGGGGGAGGACCAGAGCTCCTACAATGAGCAGTTCTTC
NA	TRBJ2-5	NA	TRBV24-1	CATSDPRETQYF	TGTGCCACCAGTGATCCTCGGGAGACCCAGTACTTC
NA	TRBJ1-1	NA	TRBV10-3	CAISREGGNTEAFF	TGTGCCATCAGCCGGGAGGGGGGTAACACTGAAGCTTTCTTT
once	TRBJ2-1	NA	TRBV19	CASSRDSPYNEQFF	TGTGCCAGTAGTAGAGACAGTCCCTACAATGAGCAGTTCTTC
NA	TRBJ2-5	NA	TRBV19	CASSKTDSQETQYF	TGTGCCAGTAGTAAAACCGACAGCCAAGAGACCCAGTACTTC
NA	TRBJ2-3	TRBD1	TRBV4-1	CATKRSMGQGATDTQYF	TGCGCCACAAAAAGATCTATGGGACAGGGAGCCACAGATACGCAGTATTTT
NA	TRBJ2-1	TRBD1	TRBV19	CASRQGSYNEQFF	TGTGCCAGTCGACAGGGGTCCTACAATGAGCAGTTCTTC
few	TRBJ1-1	NA	TRBV10-3	CAISERGTGEAFF	TGTGCCATCAGTGAGAGGGGGACGGGTGAAGCTTTCTTT
few	TRBJ2-1	TRBD2	TRBV5-4	CASSLSAGLASFNEQFF	TGTGCCAGCAGCTTGTCTGCGGGACTAGCCTCCTTTAATGAGCAGTTCTTC
NA	TRBJ1-1	TRBD1	TRBV10-3	CAISESPGGLGTEAFF	TGTGCCATCAGTGAGTCGCCAGGGGGCTTGGGCACTGAAGCTTTCTTT